This TCR beta chain was observed in a study of T cells in Graves' hyperthyroidism and ophthalmopathy. Extraction of PBMCs used roughly 9.6 ml of fresh peripheral blood. RNA transcripts were the template for amplifying TCR beta CDR3 regions. First-round RT-PCR with HTBI primers amplified the TCR CDR3 region. Via MiXCR, TCRdb re-called the multiplex PCR reads, giving one row per CDR3 protein. The sample includes approximately 420,000 distinct CDR3 sequences, about an eighth seen only once; the top ten take 4% to 6.5%. Study-level points and caveats: Ophthalmopathy and stable hyperthyroidism were told apart by a 13 V-J model. Blood held most thyroid clonotypes expanded above 0.001 frequency.

Germline loops: CDR1 MNHEY, CDR2 SVGEGT. This CDR3 has 14 amino acids. The junction had 9 bases not matched to a gene; V was cut back by 6 bases and J by 5 bases. This clonotype was seen more than once but under ten times. Its matching antigen is unknown. Sequencing used blood. This sequence joins TRBV6-2 or TRBV6-3 and TRBJ1-1; TRBD1 matches 7 bases. The receptor was derived from a woman between 18 and 30 years old with Graves' hyperthyroidism. The CDR3 region is CASSPGGVITEAFF. CDR3 nucleotides: TGTGCCAGCAGCCCAGGGGGTGTAATTACTGAAGCTTTCTTT.